Listed below are T cell receptor beta chains from one sample, sequenced in a study of T cells in tumors after PD-1 blockade. Sequenced by immunoSEQ multiplex PCR; TCRdb stores in-frame clones only, minus some. The sample has tens of thousands of clones, about four fifths seen once. The starting material was PBMCs, obtained before anti-PD-1 treatment. These TCRs come from a human donor with basal cell carcinoma. Both conserved end residues are part of each CDR3. Each record gives: D gene, clone size, V gene, J gene, CDR3 protein, CDR3 DNA. The D gene is left open where the match is weak. Size values are once, few and many counts, or a class for expanded clones, and some rows have none.

.	once	TRBV10-3	TRBJ2-5	CAIQQTQYF	TGTGCCATCCAACAGACCCAGTACTTC
.	.	TRBV2	TRBJ1-2	CASSYRDPNYGYTF	TGTGCCAGCAGTTACAGGGATCCCAACTATGGCTACACCTTC
TRBD1	few	TRBV5-5	TRBJ1-1	CASSLPGTGWTGGAFF	TGTGCCAGCAGCTTGCCCGGGACAGGTTGGACCGGTGGAGCTTTCTTT
TRBD1	once	TRBV19	TRBJ1-6	CASRSGQGGNSPLHF	TGTGCCAGTAGATCAGGACAGGGGGGTAATTCACCCCTCCACTTT
.	.	TRBV6-1	TRBJ2-2	CASSEALDGLVQGGTGELFF	TGTGCCAGCAGTGAAGCGCTTGATGGGCTGGTTCAGGGTGGAACCGGGGAGCTGTTTTTT
.	.	TRBV12-3/TRBV12-4	TRBJ2-3	CASSNKQGGKQYF	TGTGCCAGCAGCAATAAACAGGGCGGAAAGCAGTATTTT
.	.	TRBV3-1/TRBV3-2	TRBJ2-6	CASSQDRRLGAGGANVLTF	TGTGCCAGCAGCCAAGATCGCCGTCTTGGGGCGGGCGGGGCCAACGTCCTGACTTTC
.	.	TRBV30	TRBJ2-7	CAWRLPGPYEQYF	TGTGCCTGGAGGCTTCCGGGACCCTACGAGCAGTACTTC
.	.	TRBV5-6	TRBJ2-2	CASSRTENTGELFF	TGTGCCAGCAGCCGGACTGAGAACACCGGGGAGCTGTTTTTT
TRBD2	.	TRBV7-2	TRBJ2-1	CASSHFPSGGAFNEQFF	TGTGCCAGCAGCCATTTCCCAAGCGGGGGGGCCTTCAATGAGCAGTTCTTC
.	.	TRBV3-1/TRBV3-2	TRBJ2-2	CASSQAGDHTGELFF	TGTGCCAGCAGCCAGGCAGGGGACCACACCGGGGAGCTGTTTTTT
.	.	TRBV2	TRBJ1-2	CASSEDGGNTF	TGTGCCAGCAGTGAAGATGGGGGAAACACCTTC
.	.	TRBV3-1/TRBV3-2	TRBJ1-2	CASSQDVQGDYGYTF	TGTGCCAGCAGCCAAGACGTACAGGGAGACTATGGCTACACCTTC
TRBD2	once	TRBV14	TRBJ2-7	CASSQGLAGFYEQYF	TGTGCCAGCAGCCAAGGGCTAGCGGGGTTTTACGAGCAGTACTTC
.	.	TRBV4-1	TRBJ2-7	CASSPGLAYEQYF	TGCGCCAGCAGCCCCGGACTTGCCTACGAGCAGTACTTC
.	few	TRBV5-1	TRBJ1-1	CASSLALGGEWTEAFF	TGCGCCAGCAGCTTGGCGCTAGGGGGAGAATGGACTGAAGCTTTCTTT
TRBD1	.	TRBV5-4	TRBJ1-5	CASSLVDRANQPQHF	TGTGCCAGCAGCTTGGTTGACAGGGCCAATCAGCCCCAGCATTTT
TRBD1	.	TRBV6-5	TRBJ1-1	CATGGGSTEAFF	TGTGCCACAGGGGGAGGGAGCACTGAAGCTTTCTTT
TRBD1	.	TRBV19	TRBJ1-5	CASSTLDRAKHQPQHF	TGTGCCAGTAGTACCCTGGACAGGGCTAAACATCAGCCCCAGCATTTT
TRBD2	.	TRBV6-5	TRBJ2-5	CASRRTSGLQETQYF	TGTGCCAGCAGAAGGACTAGCGGGCTCCAAGAGACCCAGTACTTC
.	once	TRBV30	TRBJ2-6	CAWSPRTLSGANVLTF	TGTGCCTGGAGTCCCAGGACCCTCTCTGGGGCCAACGTCCTGACTTTC
.	.	TRBV27	TRBJ2-7	CASSPTRQALHEQYF	TGTGCCAGCAGTCCTACCCGACAGGCCCTCCACGAGCAGTACTTC
.	.	TRBV19	TRBJ1-6	CASSMAKGSYNSPLHF	TGTGCCAGTAGTATGGCCAAAGGGTCCTATAATTCACCCCTCCACTTT
.	.	TRBV4-1	TRBJ2-7	CASSQKTGPYEQYF	TGCGCCAGCAGCCAGAAAACGGGGCCCTACGAGCAGTACTTC
TRBD2	.	TRBV7-8	TRBJ2-5	CASSLELADQETQYF	TGTGCCAGCAGCTTAGAGCTAGCGGACCAAGAGACCCAGTACTTC
.	.	TRBV2	TRBJ1-6	CASSLAPQGNSPLHF	TGTGCCAGCAGCCTGGCACCACAGGGTAACTCACCCCTCCACTTT
.	.	TRBV13	TRBJ2-1	CASSPQGRYNEQFF	TGTGCCAGCAGCCCCCAGGGTAGGTACAATGAGCAGTTCTTC
.	few	TRBV2	TRBJ1-6	CASSDVVDYNSPLHF	TGTGCCAGCAGTGACGTTGTAGATTATAATTCACCCCTCCACTTT
.	.	TRBV7-3	TRBJ2-1	CASSEGVSGDEQFF	TGTGCCAGCAGCGAGGGGGTTTCTGGCGATGAGCAGTTCTTC
.	.	TRBV2	TRBJ1-1	CASSEDGGDTEAFF	TGTGCCAGCAGTGAAGACGGGGGTGACACTGAAGCTTTCTTT
TRBD2	.	TRBV13	TRBJ2-3	CASSLSGGGTDTQYF	TGTGCCAGCAGCTTAAGCGGGGGGGGGACAGATACGCAGTATTTT
.	.	TRBV27	TRBJ2-1	CASSLGTPDYNEQFF	TGTGCCAGCAGTCTCGGGACCCCCGACTACAATGAGCAGTTCTTC
TRBD2	.	TRBV9	TRBJ2-3	CASSVVPVAGGTDTQYF	TGTGCCAGCAGCGTAGTGCCCGTAGCGGGGGGCACAGATACGCAGTATTTT
.	.	TRBV27	TRBJ1-6	CASSLSGDSPLHF	TGTGCCAGCAGTTTATCAGGGGATTCACCCCTCCACTTT
.	.	TRBV12-5	TRBJ2-7	CASGRTVSEQYF	TGTGCTAGTGGAAGGACAGTTAGCGAGCAGTACTTC
.	.	TRBV6-6	TRBJ2-1	CASSTRALGYNEQFF	TGTGCCAGCAGTACCCGGGCCCTAGGCTACAATGAGCAGTTCTTC
TRBD1	.	TRBV30	TRBJ1-5	CAWSPGGNNQPQHF	TGTGCCTGGAGTCCAGGGGGCAACAATCAGCCCCAGCATTTT
.	.	TRBV5-1	TRBJ1-2	CASSLAPDRAYGYTF	TGCGCCAGCAGCTTGGCCCCCGACAGAGCCTATGGCTACACCTTC
.	once	TRBV30	TRBJ1-1	CAWSGGMNTEAFF	TGTGCCTGGAGTGGGGGTATGAACACTGAAGCTTTCTTT
.	.	TRBV25-1	TRBJ2-5	CASSEYSTPAETQYF	TGTGCCAGCAGTGAATATTCGACTCCGGCAGAGACCCAGTACTTC